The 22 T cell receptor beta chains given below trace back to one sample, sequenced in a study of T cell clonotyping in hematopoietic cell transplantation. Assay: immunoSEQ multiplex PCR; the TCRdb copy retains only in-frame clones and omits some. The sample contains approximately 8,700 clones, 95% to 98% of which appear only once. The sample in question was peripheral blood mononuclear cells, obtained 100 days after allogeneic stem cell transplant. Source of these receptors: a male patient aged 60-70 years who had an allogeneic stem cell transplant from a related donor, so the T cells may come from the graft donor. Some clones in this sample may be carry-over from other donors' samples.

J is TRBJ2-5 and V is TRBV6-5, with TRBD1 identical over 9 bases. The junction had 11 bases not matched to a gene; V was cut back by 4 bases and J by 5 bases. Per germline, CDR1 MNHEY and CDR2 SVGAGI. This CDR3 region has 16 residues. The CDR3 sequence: CASSSRTGVYRETQYF. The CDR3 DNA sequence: TGTGCCAGCAGTTCCAGGACAGGGGTATACCGGGAGACCCAGTACTTC.

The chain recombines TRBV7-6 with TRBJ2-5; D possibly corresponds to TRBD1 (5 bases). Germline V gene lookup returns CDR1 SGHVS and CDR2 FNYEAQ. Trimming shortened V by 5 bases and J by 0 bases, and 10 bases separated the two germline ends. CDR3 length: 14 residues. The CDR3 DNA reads TGTGCCAGCAGCCCTACAGGTTACCAAGAGACCCAGTACTTC. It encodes CASSPTGYQETQYF.

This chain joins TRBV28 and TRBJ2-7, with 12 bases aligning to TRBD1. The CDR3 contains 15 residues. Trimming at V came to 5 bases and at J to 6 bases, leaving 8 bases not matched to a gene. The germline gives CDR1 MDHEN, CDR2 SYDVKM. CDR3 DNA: TGTGCCAGCAGTGCACCGGGACAGGGGGCGGGCGAGCAGTACTTC. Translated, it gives CASSAPGQGAGEQYF.

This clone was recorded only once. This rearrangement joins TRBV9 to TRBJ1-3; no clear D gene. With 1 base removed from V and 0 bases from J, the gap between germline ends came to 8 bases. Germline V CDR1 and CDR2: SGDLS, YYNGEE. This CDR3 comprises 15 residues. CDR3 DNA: TGTGCCAGCAGCGTAATGACCCACTCTGGAAACACCATATATTTT. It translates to CASSVMTHSGNTIYF.

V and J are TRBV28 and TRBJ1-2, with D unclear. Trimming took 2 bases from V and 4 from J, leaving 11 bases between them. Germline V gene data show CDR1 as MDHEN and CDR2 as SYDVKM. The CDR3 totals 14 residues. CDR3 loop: CASSLMRVLYGYTF. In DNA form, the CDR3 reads TGTGCCAGCAGTTTAATGAGGGTCCTCTATGGCTACACCTTC.

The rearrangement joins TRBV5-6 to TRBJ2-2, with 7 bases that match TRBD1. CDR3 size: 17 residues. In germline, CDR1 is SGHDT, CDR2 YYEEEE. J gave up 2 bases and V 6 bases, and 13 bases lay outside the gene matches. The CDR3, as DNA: TGTGCCAGCACTGAAACAGGGGTTTTGGGAAACACCGGGGAGCTGTTTTTT. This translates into CASTETGVLGNTGELFF.

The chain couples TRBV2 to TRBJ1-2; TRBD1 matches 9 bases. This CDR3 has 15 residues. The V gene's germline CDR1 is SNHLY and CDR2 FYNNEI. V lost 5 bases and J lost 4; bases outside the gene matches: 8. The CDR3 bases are TGTGCCAGCAGTCAATCACAGGGGGCTCCCTATGGCTACACCTTC. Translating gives CASSQSQGAPYGYTF.

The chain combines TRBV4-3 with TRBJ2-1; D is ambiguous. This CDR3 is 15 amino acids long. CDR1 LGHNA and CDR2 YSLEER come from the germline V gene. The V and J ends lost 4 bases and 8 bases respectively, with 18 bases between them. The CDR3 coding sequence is TGCGCCAGCAGCCGCGTAACGGGCGGTGAGGATGAGCAGTTCTTC. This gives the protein CASSRVTGGEDEQFF.

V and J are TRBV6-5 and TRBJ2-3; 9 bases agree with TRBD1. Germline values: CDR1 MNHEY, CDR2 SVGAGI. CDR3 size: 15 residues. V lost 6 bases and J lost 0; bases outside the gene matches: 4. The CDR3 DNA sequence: TGTGCCAGCAGGCTACAGGGGGCTAGCACAGATACGCAGTATTTT. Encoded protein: CASRLQGASTDTQYF.

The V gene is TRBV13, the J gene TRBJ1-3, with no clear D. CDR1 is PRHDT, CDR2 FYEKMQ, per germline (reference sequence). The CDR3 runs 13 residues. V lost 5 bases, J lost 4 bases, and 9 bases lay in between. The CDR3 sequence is CASSTRAGNTIYF. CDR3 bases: TGTGCCAGCAGCACGAGGGCCGGAAACACCATATATTTT. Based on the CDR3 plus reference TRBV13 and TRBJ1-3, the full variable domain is AAGVIQSPRHLIKEKRETATLKCYPIPRHDTVYWYQQGPGQDPQFLISFYEKMQSDKGSIPDRFSAQQFSDYHSELNMSSLELGDSALYFCASSTRAGNTIYFGEGSWLTVV.

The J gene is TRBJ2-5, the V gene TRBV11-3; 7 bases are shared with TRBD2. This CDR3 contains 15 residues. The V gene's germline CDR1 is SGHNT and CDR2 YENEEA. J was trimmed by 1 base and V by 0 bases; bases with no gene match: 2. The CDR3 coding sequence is TGTGCCAGCAGCTTAGACGGGACTACCCAAGAGACCCAGTACTTC. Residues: CASSLDGTTQETQYF.

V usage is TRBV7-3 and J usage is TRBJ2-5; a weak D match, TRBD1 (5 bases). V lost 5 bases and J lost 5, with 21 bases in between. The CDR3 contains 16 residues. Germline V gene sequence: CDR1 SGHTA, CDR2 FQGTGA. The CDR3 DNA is TGTGCCAGCAGCCTAAGGGGTCCGACTGACTCGGAGACCCAGTACTTC. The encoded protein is CASSLRGPTDSETQYF.

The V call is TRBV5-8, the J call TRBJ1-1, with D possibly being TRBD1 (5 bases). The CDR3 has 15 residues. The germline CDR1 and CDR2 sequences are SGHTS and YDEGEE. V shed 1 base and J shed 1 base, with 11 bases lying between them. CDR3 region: CASSLRGRWNTEAFF. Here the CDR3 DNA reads TGTGCCAGCAGCTTGAGGGGCCGCTGGAACACTGAAGCTTTCTTT.

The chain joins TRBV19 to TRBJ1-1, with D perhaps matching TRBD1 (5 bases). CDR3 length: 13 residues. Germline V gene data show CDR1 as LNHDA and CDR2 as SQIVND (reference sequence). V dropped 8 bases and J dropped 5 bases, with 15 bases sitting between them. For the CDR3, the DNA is TGTGCCAGTCATGGGACTCGAGGGACTGAAGCTTTCTTT. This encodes CASHGTRGTEAFF.

CDR3 nucleotide sequence: TGTGCCAGCAGTTACATCAGGGGGTACGAGCAGTACTTC. Encoded protein: CASSYIRGYEQYF. V usage is TRBV6-5 and J usage is TRBJ2-7; TRBD1 agrees at 7 bases. Germline assignment: CDR1 MNHEY and CDR2 SVGAGI. Trimming removed 2 bases from V and 4 bases from J; junction bases left unmatched: 2. The CDR3 sequence is 13 residues long.

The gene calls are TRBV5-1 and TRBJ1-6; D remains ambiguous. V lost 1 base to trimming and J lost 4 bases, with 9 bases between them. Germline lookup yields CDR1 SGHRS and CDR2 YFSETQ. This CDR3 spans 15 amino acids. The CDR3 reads CASSLWGAYNSPLHF. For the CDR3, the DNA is TGCGCCAGCAGCTTGTGGGGAGCATATAATTCACCCCTCCACTTT.

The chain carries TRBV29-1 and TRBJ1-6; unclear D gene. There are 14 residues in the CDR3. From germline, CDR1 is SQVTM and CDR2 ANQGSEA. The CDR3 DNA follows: TGCGCTCTGAGCTCCGGGGTACGTAATTCACCCCTCCACTTT. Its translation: CALSSGVRNSPLHF.

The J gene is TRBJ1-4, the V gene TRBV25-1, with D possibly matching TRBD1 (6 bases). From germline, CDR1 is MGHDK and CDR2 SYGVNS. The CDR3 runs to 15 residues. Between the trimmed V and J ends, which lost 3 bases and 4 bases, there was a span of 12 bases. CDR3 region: CASSDLDRDNEKLFF. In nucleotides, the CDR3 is TGTGCCAGCAGTGACCTGGACAGAGATAATGAAAAACTGTTTTTT.

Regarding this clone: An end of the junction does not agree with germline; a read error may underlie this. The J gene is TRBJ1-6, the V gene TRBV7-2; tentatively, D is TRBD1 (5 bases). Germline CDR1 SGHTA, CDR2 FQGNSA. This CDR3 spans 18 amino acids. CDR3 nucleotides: TGTGCCAGCAGCTTGGCGGTAACTGGACAAGCCTACAATTCACCCCTCCACTTT. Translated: CASSLAVTGQAYNSPLHF.

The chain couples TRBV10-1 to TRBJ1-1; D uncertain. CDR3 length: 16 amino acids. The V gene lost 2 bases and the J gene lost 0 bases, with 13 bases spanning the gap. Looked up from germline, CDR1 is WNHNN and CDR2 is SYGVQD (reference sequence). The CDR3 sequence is CASSEPRIPLNTEAFF. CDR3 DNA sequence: TGCGCCAGCAGTGAGCCACGTATCCCCCTGAACACTGAAGCTTTCTTT.

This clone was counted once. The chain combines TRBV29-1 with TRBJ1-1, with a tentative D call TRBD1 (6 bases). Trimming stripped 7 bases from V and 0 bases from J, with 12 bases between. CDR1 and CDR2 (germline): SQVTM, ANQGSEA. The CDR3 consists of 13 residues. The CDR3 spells CSGNRVVNTEAFF. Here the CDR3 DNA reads TGCAGCGGAAACAGGGTAGTGAACACTGAAGCTTTCTTT.

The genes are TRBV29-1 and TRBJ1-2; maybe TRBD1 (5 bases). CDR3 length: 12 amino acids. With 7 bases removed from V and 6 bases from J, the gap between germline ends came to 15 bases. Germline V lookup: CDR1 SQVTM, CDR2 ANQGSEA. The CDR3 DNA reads TGCAGCGCCGCGGCGGGGGATAATGGCTACACCTTC. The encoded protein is CSAAAGDNGYTF.